The rows below give T cell receptor beta chains drawn from one sample of a study of response to subunit inactivated influenza vaccine. TCRdb called the RT-PCR reads again in MiXCR, with one record for every CDR3 protein. The table shows 500,000 to 600,000 distinct CDR3 sequences, with 12% occurring only once. Source: PBMCs from blood, taken on the day of vaccination. The receptors originated from a man between 45 and 60 years old who received an inactivated influenza vaccine. Each CDR3 is given with its conserved first and last residue. The D gene is left open where the match is weak. For some rows the clone size is stated as once, few or many, or as a class when expanded; others skip it.

clone size,CDR3 length,J gene,V gene,D gene,CDR3 DNA,CDR3 protein
many,11,TRBJ2-7,TRBV7-2,-,TGTGCCAGCAGCACCCAGGGCGAGCAGTACTTC,CASSTQGEQYF
-,14,TRBJ1-2,TRBV5-1,-,TGCGCCAGCAGCTTGGGGGACCCCGGCTATGGCTACACCTTC,CASSLGDPGYGYTF
-,16,TRBJ2-3,TRBV3-1,TRBD2,TGTGCCAGCAGCCATCTCGGGGCGGGGGGCACAGATACGCAGTATTTT,CASSHLGAGGTDTQYF
-,18,TRBJ2-7,TRBV20-1,TRBD1,TGCAGTGCTAGAGATCTATTGGGCAGGGGACAGACCTCCTACGAGCAGTACTTC,CSARDLLGRGQTSYEQYF
-,13,TRBJ2-1,TRBV3-1,TRBD2,TGTGCCAGCAGCCAAGGTAGGGCGGGAGCTCAGTTCTTC,CASSQGRAGAQFF
-,16,TRBJ2-2,TRBV5-5,TRBD2,TGTGCCAGCGGCCCCGCGGCGGGGGGATTGTCCGGGGAGCTGTTTTTT,CASGPAAGGLSGELFF
many,16,TRBJ2-5,TRBV12-3/TRBV12-4,-,TGTGCCAGCACGGTCGGACAGCCCCTATTACAAGAGACCCAGTACTTC,CASTVGQPLLQETQYF
-,14,TRBJ2-7,TRBV20-1,-,TGCAGTGCTTGGGCTGGCGGAGGGACCTACGAGCAGTACTTC,CSAWAGGGTYEQYF
-,16,TRBJ2-3,TRBV7-8,-,TGTGCCAGCAGCCCCCTCAGGTGGGGGGCCACAGATACGCAGTATTTT,CASSPLRWGATDTQYF
few,16,TRBJ2-1,TRBV7-9,TRBD2,TGTGCCAGCAGCATCATAGCGGGAGGGTCGTACAATGAGCAGTTCTTC,CASSIIAGGSYNEQFF
many,15,TRBJ2-2,TRBV5-1,TRBD1,TGCGCCAGCAGCCAAGGGACAGGGGCAACCGGGGAGCTGTTTTTT,CASSQGTGATGELFF
few,19,TRBJ1-6,TRBV20-1,-,TGCAGTGCTAGAGATTTAAAATTCGGGGGAGAGTCCTATAATTCACCCCTCCACTTT,CSARDLKFGGESYNSPLHF
-,17,TRBJ1-6,TRBV7-2,-,TGTGCCAGCAGCCCAATCTCCGTAGCCTCCTATAATTCACCCCTCCACTTT,CASSPISVASYNSPLHF
-,14,TRBJ1-1,TRBV6-1,-,TGTGCCAGCAGACTGCAGGGGATGAACACTGGAGCTTTCTTT,CASRLQGMNTGAFF
-,13,TRBJ1-1,TRBV20-1,-,TGCAGTGCTAGCCAGGGCTTGAGCACTGAAGCTTTCTTT,CSASQGLSTEAFF
-,15,TRBJ2-3,TRBV6-1,-,TGTGCCAGCTCTCCCAGATACCCTAGCACAGATACGCAGTATTTT,CASSPRYPSTDTQYF
few,15,TRBJ2-7,TRBV5-1,TRBD1,TGCGCCAGCAGCTGGACCGGGACAGGGGCGTTCGAGCAGTACTTC,CASSWTGTGAFEQYF
-,15,TRBJ2-7,TRBV24-1,-,TGTGCCACCAGTGATTCTCACCCAGGTTCCTACGAGCAGTACTTC,CATSDSHPGSYEQYF
-,16,TRBJ2-1,TRBV2,TRBD1,TGTGCCAGCAGTGAATCCCGGGACAGGGACTACAATGAGCAGTTCTTC,CASSESRDRDYNEQFF
few,15,TRBJ2-3,TRBV2,-,TGTGCCAGCAGTGAATCCGGAGCGAGAGCAGATACGCAGTATTTT,CASSESGARADTQYF
few,16,TRBJ2-3,TRBV6-5,-,TGTGCCAGCAGTTACCAAGGACGGTCTAGCACAGATACGCAGTATTTT,CASSYQGRSSTDTQYF
-,15,TRBJ2-3,TRBV2,TRBD2,TGTGCCACAAGGGATGGTGCGGGAGAGTGGGATACGCAGTATTTT,CATRDGAGEWDTQYF
many,13,TRBJ2-5,TRBV7-2,-,TGTGCCAGCAGCTCTACACGGCAAGAGACCCAGTACTTC,CASSSTRQETQYF
few,16,TRBJ2-3,TRBV5-1,TRBD2,TGCGCCAGCAGCGAATTTAGGACTAGCGGTATAGATACGCAGTATTTT,CASSEFRTSGIDTQYF
-,15,TRBJ2-3,TRBV19,TRBD1,TGTGCCAGTAGTCCGGACAGGGAGTGGAGAGATACGCAGTATTTT,CASSPDREWRDTQYF
-,15,TRBJ2-1,TRBV7-3,-,TGTGCCAGCAGCTTCCAGGGCGGCTCCTACAATGAGCAGTTCTTC,CASSFQGGSYNEQFF
few,14,TRBJ2-7,TRBV7-2,TRBD2,TGTGCCAGCAGCTCCTCTAGCGGTCCTTACGAGCAGTACTTC,CASSSSSGPYEQYF
few,15,TRBJ2-2,TRBV5-1,-,TGCGCCAGCAGCTTGCCGACAGGGAGGACCGGGGAGCTGTTTTTT,CASSLPTGRTGELFF
few,15,TRBJ2-1,TRBV4-1,TRBD1,TGCGCCAGCAGCCTTGGGACAGATACGTACAATGAGCAGTTCTTC,CASSLGTDTYNEQFF
few,15,TRBJ2-7,TRBV5-5,TRBD2,TGTGCCAGCAGATCGCAGCGGGGGTCCTCCTACGAGCAGTACTTC,CASRSQRGSSYEQYF
-,14,TRBJ2-5,TRBV20-1,TRBD1,TGCAGTGCTAGAGGACAGGGTGGTTTTGGGACCCAGTACTTC,CSARGQGGFGTQYF
-,14,TRBJ2-5,TRBV5-1,-,TGCGCCAGCAGCGCCCCGGCGGCCCAAGAGACCCAGTACTTC,CASSAPAAQETQYF
-,14,TRBJ2-3,TRBV7-2,-,TGTGCCAGCAGCCAGACTAGGCCCCCAGATACGCAGTATTTT,CASSQTRPPDTQYF
few,12,TRBJ2-7,TRBV4-3,-,TGCGCCAGCAGCCAAGAGGGAGGAGAGCAGTACTTC,CASSQEGGEQYF
-,14,TRBJ1-1,TRBV7-9,-,TGTGCCAGCAGCTCCGAGGGGGGGAACACTGAAGCTTTCTTT,CASSSEGGNTEAFF
-,15,TRBJ1-1,TRBV4-3,TRBD1,TGCGCCAGCAGCCAACAGGGGGCGGTTGGGACTGAAGCTTTCTTT,CASSQQGAVGTEAFF
many,15,TRBJ2-1,TRBV7-9,-,TGTGCCAGCAGCTTAAAACAGGGCAACGTCAATGAGCAGTTCTTC,CASSLKQGNVNEQFF
few,15,TRBJ2-1,TRBV28,-,TGTGCCAGCAGTGTACCGGGACACCTCTACAATGAGCAGTTCTTC,CASSVPGHLYNEQFF
many,12,TRBJ2-7,TRBV29-1,TRBD1,TGCAGCGTACGGACAGGGACCTACGAGCAGTACTTC,CSVRTGTYEQYF
many,20,TRBJ2-2,TRBV4-3,TRBD2,TGCGCCAGCAGCCAAGATTACCCCCCCGCGATAGCGGGTAACACCGGGGAGCTGTTTTTT,CASSQDYPPAIAGNTGELFF
few,15,TRBJ1-1,TRBV7-2,-,TGTGCCAGCAGCTACGAGGCGGGGCGAGGAACTGAAGCTTTCTTT,CASSYEAGRGTEAFF
-,16,TRBJ2-1,TRBV28,TRBD2,TGTGCCAGCAGTCGACTAGCGGGGGGTCCCTACAATGAGCAGTTCTTC,CASSRLAGGPYNEQFF